The T cell receptor (beta chain) described here comes from a study of shared clonotypes between healthy human individuals. Findings of the study overall: Rarefaction gave evidence that sorted-subset sequencing remained incomplete despite large depth. Researchers found naive subsets generally carried larger estimated richness than memory subsets.

This CDR3 region has 12 residues. Germline V CDR1 and CDR2: SNHLY, FYNNEI. V dropped 3 bases and J dropped 5 bases, with 7 bases sitting between them. The healthy adult donors were HIV-negative and reported no recent acute infections or vaccinations. Execution of the assay was at deep level. The protocol was immunoSEQ multiplex PCR, while the TCRdb copy is restricted to in-frame clones and leaves out a portion. This table has a few million clones, just over 90% appearing once. As for this clone: Its target is unknown.

This receptor was obtained from a man between 18 and 29 years old in good health. Some clones in this sample may be carry-over from other donors' samples. The V call is TRBV2, the J call TRBJ1-2; D is perhaps TRBD1 (6 bases). The sequenced material came from naive CD4+ T cells from PBMCs. Subset meaning: CD45RA+ positively selected. CDR3 nucleotides: TGTGCCAGCAGTGATACAGGGTATGGCTACACCTTC. Translating it yields CASSDTGYGYTF.